This T cell receptor (beta chain) was obtained from a study of OX40 agonist ivuxolimab in advanced cancers. Clones were read by immunoSEQ multiplex PCR, and TCRdb kept only the in-frame ones, dropping some. The data contain roughly 71,000 clones, roughly 80% of them seen just once; the ten biggest clones take up 1.6%. In the case of this clone: The junction departs from the called germline gene at one end, perhaps through a read error.

CDR3 length: 14 amino acids. CDR1 is SGHNT, CDR2 YYREEE, per germline (reference sequence). The chain links TRBV5-4 to TRBJ2-3; 7 bases are a match to TRBD1. The input for sequencing was CD4+ or CD8+ T cells sorted from blood, taken in a trial of the OX40 agonist ivuxolimab. This sequence originates from an adult with an advanced solid tumor such as melanoma, head and neck, liver or kidney cancer. Written as DNA, the CDR3 is TGTACCAGCAGCTTGACGGACAGGCCAGATACGCAGTATTTT. Its translation: CTSSLTDRPDTQYF.